This TCR beta chain originates from a study of beta chain features in type 1 diabetes. Study-level findings and limits: Within patients, naive, central memory and Treg TCRB repertoires seemed more similar than within healthy donors. For Type 1 diabetes patients, all four CD4+ subsets carried TCRB CDR3s that were moderately but significantly shorter.

A single heparinised draw of roughly 110 mL on average was taken per donor. This CDR3 is 15 amino acids long. Germline V gives CDR1 SQVTM, CDR2 ANQGSEA. Trimming removed 4 bases from V and 1 base from J; junction bases left unmatched: 6. All of the isolated RNA was reverse transcribed, so expressed TCRB transcripts were sequenced. TCRdb's copy holds only in-frame clones and misses some; the assay was immunoSEQ multiplex PCR. The sample has hundreds of thousands of clones, about an eighth seen once. Turning to this clone: What it binds is unknown.

The TCR sequence derives from a woman aged 18-29 years in good health. The sample was naive CD4+ T cells from blood. This chain links TRBV29-1 with TRBJ2-5, with 10 bases that match TRBD2. CDR3 in amino acids: CSVGRTSGTQETQYF. CDR3 coding DNA: TGCAGCGTTGGGAGGACTAGCGGTACCCAAGAGACCCAGTACTTC.